The 16 T cell receptor beta chains below all came from one sample that was sequenced in a study of cytomegalovirus exposure and HLA in healthy donors (dated 2017 in TCRdb). Library creation used the immunoSEQ multiplex PCR assay. For the multiplex PCR, a mixture combining 60 forward primers for TCR Vbeta segments and 13 reverse primers for TCR Jbeta segments was used. The table comes from immuneACCESS by way of TCRdb, which keeps in-frame sequences with V and J called. Part of the clones is missing from these tables; in studies checked, under half for an unresolved V gene and the rest for unknown reasons. Recorded for this sample are about 180,000 clones; about three quarters of them occurred a single time. The ten largest clones take up 1.5% to 2% of the sample. The sequencing sample was made of PBMCs. The receptor source for this set is a man aged 18 to 29 in good health and CMV-seronegative.

The V gene is TRBV5-6, the J gene TRBJ1-3; D ambiguous. This CDR3 has 12 amino acids. The V gene's germline CDR1 is SGHDT and CDR2 YYEEEE. Trimming shortened V by 3 bases and J by 4 bases, and 5 bases separated the two germline ends. CDR3 residues: CASSSAGNTIYF. The CDR3 coding sequence is TGTGCCAGCAGCTCAGCGGGAAACACCATATATTTT.

The chain is built from TRBV21-1 and TRBJ2-7; the table's D call TRBD1 went unverified against the DNA. TRBV21-1 is noted as a pseudogene. The CDR3 runs to 18 residues. In DNA, the CDR3 is TGTGCCAGCAGCAAATACGAAGGGGACAGGGAACCAGCGTACGAGCAGTACTTC. Translating gives CASSKYEGDREPAYEQYF.

This clone has only a few counts. This chain links TRBV6-1 with TRBJ2-3; 9 bases align to TRBD1. J lost 4 bases, V lost 3 bases, and 2 bases had no gene match. This CDR3 is 14 amino acids long. Germline V gives CDR1 MNHNS, CDR2 SASEGT. The CDR3 region is CASSEGQGPDTQYF. CDR3 nucleotides: TGTGCCAGCAGTGAGGGACAGGGCCCAGATACGCAGTATTTT.

The chain's CDR3 is CASSFGLAAQETQYF. The CDR3 bases are TGTGCCAGCAGCTTCGGACTAGCGGCCCAAGAGACCCAGTACTTC. The chain recombines TRBV5-6 with TRBJ2-5; 10 bases match TRBD2. Losses at the gene ends were 2 bases for V and 1 base for J; bases not matched to a gene: 2. Germline V gene sequence: CDR1 SGHDT, CDR2 YYEEEE. CDR3 length: 15 amino acids.

V usage is TRBV7-8 and J usage is TRBJ2-7; the D gene is possibly TRBD2 (5 bases). Germline V gene sequence: CDR1 SGHVS, CDR2 FQNEAQ. The CDR3 length is 12 residues. V was clipped by 1 base and J by 9 bases, with 10 bases between them. This CDR3 reads CASSLGEGRQYF. CDR3 nucleotides: TGTGCCAGCAGCTTAGGAGAGGGAAGGCAGTACTTC. The full variable domain, its missing parts supplied by reference TRBV7-8 and TRBJ2-7, is GAGVSQSPRYKVAKRGQDVALRCDPISGHVSLFWYQQALGQGPEFLTYFQNEAQLDKSGLPSDRFFAERPEGSVSTLKIQRTQQEDSAVYLCASSLGEGRQYFGPGTRLTVT.

This clone turned up a few times. The chain has TRBV5-4 and TRBJ2-3; 9 bases are a match to TRBD1. The CDR3 is made up of 18 amino acids. CDR1 is SGHNT and CDR2 is YYREEE in the germline V gene (reference sequence). Trimming cost V 1 base and J 0 bases; bases outside gene matches: 9. The CDR3 loop reads CASSLPLRQGESTDTQYF. CDR3 DNA sequence: TGTGCCAGCAGCTTGCCCTTACGACAGGGGGAGAGCACAGATACGCAGTATTTT.

This clone has only a few counts. The chain's CDR3 is CASSPAQGWNQPQHF. Written as DNA, the CDR3 is TGTGCCAGCAGCCCCGCACAGGGTTGGAATCAGCCCCAGCATTTT. V gene TRBV28 combines with J gene TRBJ1-5; a weak D match, TRBD1 (6 bases). Germline CDR1 is MDHEN and CDR2 is SYDVKM. V was shortened by 6 bases and J by 4 bases, with 16 bases between the two germline ends. This CDR3 is built from 15 residues.

V and J are TRBV13 and TRBJ1-5; TRBD1 is a possible D gene (6 bases). Trimming took 3 bases from V and 5 from J, leaving 17 bases between them. Germline V gives CDR1 PRHDT, CDR2 FYEKMQ (reference sequence). This CDR3 contains 16 residues. The CDR3 DNA follows: TGTGCCAGCAGCTTGCGGCAGGGAGCAGGGGATCAGCCCCAGCATTTT. It yields the protein CASSLRQGAGDQPQHF.

The V call is TRBV6-1, the J call TRBJ2-5; TRBD2 matches 10 bases. J lost 13 bases, V lost 7 bases, and 18 bases had no gene match. CDR1 is MNHNS and CDR2 is SASEGT in the germline V gene. This CDR3 has 15 residues. The CDR3 region is CASIVLAGRGEGPYF. Written as DNA, the CDR3 is TGTGCCAGCATCGTACTAGCGGGAAGAGGGGAGGGCCCGTACTTC.

The genes are TRBV19 and TRBJ2-5; D not certain. This CDR3 comprises 14 residues. Germline CDR1 and CDR2: LNHDA and SQIVND (reference sequence). The V end was cut by 3 bases, the J end by 2 bases, with 10 bases between. The CDR3 reads CASSIGWKQETQYF. The CDR3 nucleotides read TGTGCCAGTAGTATCGGGTGGAAGCAAGAGACCCAGTACTTC.

CDR3 nucleotide sequence: TGTGCCAGCAGCTTAGATGATCGAGGCGAGCAGTACTTC. It is translated as CASSLDDRGEQYF. The V gene is TRBV11-2, the J gene TRBJ2-7; D remains unclear. The CDR3 runs to 13 residues. The germline V and J ends were trimmed by 0 bases and 6 bases, with 9 bases remaining between them. Germline V gene data show CDR1 as SGHAT and CDR2 as FQNNGV.

V is TRBV5-1 and J is TRBJ2-7; 9 positions agree with TRBD1. The CDR3 is 15 amino acids. After removal of 0 bases from V and 5 bases from J, the junction contained 6 bases not matched to a gene. CDR1 and CDR2 (germline): SGHRS, YFSETQ. The CDR3 bases are TGCGCCAGCAGCTTGGTGGGGACAGGGACCAACGAGCAGTACTTC. Translating gives CASSLVGTGTNEQYF.

This clone was counted a single time. The chain links TRBV11-2 to TRBJ1-1; 7 bases fit TRBD1. After removal of 5 bases from V and 5 bases from J, the junction contained 8 bases not matched to a gene. The CDR3 totals 14 residues. Germline V gives CDR1 SGHAT, CDR2 FQNNGV. CDR3 region: CASSQGEVGTEAFF. In nucleotides, the CDR3 is TGTGCCAGCAGCCAGGGGGAGGTGGGGACTGAAGCTTTCTTT. The full variable domain, in which reference TRBV11-2 and TRBJ1-1 provide the parts outside the CDR3, is EAGVAQSPRYKIIEKRQSVAFWCNPISGHATLYWYQQILGQGPKLLIQFQNNGVVDDSQLPKDRFSAERLKGVDSTLKIQPAKLEDSAVYLCASSQGEVGTEAFFGQGTRLTVV.

This clone was seen more than once but under ten times. This chain uses TRBV7-8 with TRBJ1-2; 7 positions agree with TRBD1. Germline lookup yields CDR1 SGHVS and CDR2 FQNEAQ. This CDR3 is built from 17 residues. V was pared by 1 base and J by 8 bases, with 16 bases of the junction left unmatched. CDR3 DNA sequence: TGTGCCAGCAGCTTAGAACGTATCGGCAGGGGGGTTTGGGGCTACACCTTC. This translates into CASSLERIGRGVWGYTF.

J is TRBJ2-3 and V is TRBV28; D uncertain. The CDR3 consists of 13 residues. Trimming stripped 4 bases from V and 6 bases from J, with 11 bases between. CDR1 and CDR2 (germline): MDHEN, SYDVKM. CDR3 sequence: CASSSDSLDTQYF. CDR3 nucleotide sequence: TGTGCCAGCAGTTCCGACTCGTTGGATACGCAGTATTTT.

The chain carries TRBV5-1 and TRBJ2-4; no clear D gene. The CDR3 has 15 amino acids. V was cut by 0 bases and J by 1 base, with 8 bases left in between. CDR1 is SGHRS and CDR2 is YFSETQ in the germline V gene. CDR3 DNA sequence: TGCGCCAGCAGCTTGGCCCCGTCGGCCAAAAACATTCAGTACTTC. Protein product: CASSLAPSAKNIQYF.